This TCR beta chain was captured in a study of cytomegalovirus exposure and HLA in healthy donors (dated by TCRdb to 2016 to 2017). Concerning the study at large: In an earlier analysis of roughly 500 of the donors, about 270 Gb of sequence data and about 110 million unique TCR beta sequences from about 190 million T cells were reported. An early release covering just under 650 HLA-typed donors comprised roughly 300 gigabases of sequencing data and tens of millions of unique TCR sequences. Among the approximately 430 genotyped donors, roughly 80% belonged to the genetic ancestry cluster associated with self-reported Caucasian donors. The study aimed to test whether cataloging public T cell receptors could reveal signatures of past pathogen exposure. The study profiled the T cell repertoires of 500 to 800 subjects by immunosequencing and related them to cytomegalovirus serostatus. In addition to the first cohort of approximately 650 subjects, a separate validation cohort of approximately 130 different subjects was used. To predict cytomegalovirus infection status, the study combined high-throughput TCR immunosequencing, statistical association of individual TCRs with disease status, and machine learning. A later analysis re-examined previously published TCR beta repertoires from about 670 donors and added high-resolution HLA genotyping to investigate patterns of TCR occurrence. Rather than drawing on any new phenotypic data, the later analysis identified candidate immune exposures from TCR beta sequences and the way those sequences occurred across donors. An earlier analysis of approximately 630 of the donors applied high-throughput TCR beta sequencing to assess whether each TCR beta V gene segment acted as functional or pseudogenic. Alongside the repertoire data, information on donor age, sex, ethnicity and CMV serostatus was compiled. Genome-wide SNP genotypes for about three fifths of the roughly 670 donors were used in a later genetic analysis, which treated that subset as a discovery cohort. Every repertoire in the discovery cohort had been generated on one and the same sequencing platform. HLA typing included class I and class II loci at four-digit resolution. Typing coverage differed by locus: A, B, C, DRB1 and DQB1 were typed in roughly 629-630 donors, DQA1 in 522, DPA1 in around 600, and DPB1 in 400 to 490. Roughly 5 DR-DQ haplotypes were treated as single units for association and clustering because of strong linkage in the cohort. Among a few hundred genotyped donors of the cohort, an average of roughly 240,000 unique TCR beta nucleotide sequences were sequenced per donor, around a sixth of them non-productive.

On the study overall, not on this receptor specifically: A few of the identified cytomegalovirus-associated TCR beta chains were confirmed in vitro to be specific for cytomegalovirus antigens. Roughly 15 rarely observed V segments, including chromosome 9 orphons, were excluded from the earlier analysis of a few hundred of the donors because counts were too low. The study listed 150 to 200 TCR beta chains as associated with cytomegalovirus. The only immune exposure information available for the cohort was CMV serostatus. In this cohort, only TCR beta chains were sequenced, and detectable features were limited by the absence of alpha or paired-chain data. In both the original and validation cohorts, the classifier was reported to diagnose cytomegalovirus status with high specificity and sensitivity. V-gene and J-gene trimming of TCR beta chains was associated with a missense DCLRE1C variant in a later genetic analysis, and the association was replicated in an independent cohort. According to the authors, the approach could potentially be generalized to other disease states and immunological phenotypes. Because some donors lacked HLA typing at each locus, the association tests relied only on the typed subset. While some public TCRs were present in many individuals, most TCR sequences turned up only very rarely across donors. In a later analysis, several top co-occurrence clusters were reported to appear linked to parvovirus B19, influenza, CMV and Epstein-Barr virus. A further reported finding was that TCR beta sequences accurately predicted the HLA-A and HLA-B alleles for most subjects in the first cohort. A later analysis found that most CMV-associated TCR beta chains appeared HLA-restricted, with HLA associations seemingly driven largely by CMV exposure. Presence/absence analyses assumed roughly uniform sequencing depth across donors, an assumption that may not hold. In a later analysis, some 18,000 TCR beta sequences were associated with specific HLA alleles at a false discovery rate of 0.05. Compared with equally common non-associated chains, HLA-associated TCR beta chains in a later analysis were more clonally expanded and had lower generation probabilities. In an earlier analysis of some 550 of the donors, most TCR beta V segments were observed in productive rearrangements about 90% or about 30% of the time, broadly matching IMGT annotations. In a later genetic analysis, fewer N-insertions in productive TCRs were reported among donors in an Asian-associated ancestry cluster than the 666-donor mean. Correlated functional status among segregating V segments might be attributable to linkage disequilibrium, but an unknown experimental factor could not be ruled out. A later analysis found that TCR association rates varied across HLA loci, with DRB1 alleles showing the most associated TCRs and HLA-C alleles the fewest. Assigning TCR associations to individual alleles was difficult when HLA alleles, especially DR and DQ, strongly co-occurred. A cluster of highly shared sequence variants was judged likely to represent a technical artifact of the sequencing pipeline. The 87-base-pair reads could not distinguish some IMGT-functional V segments, including TRBV6-2 and TRBV6-3, so those segments were excluded.

The cysteine opens and the phenylalanine closes a CDR3 of 14 amino acids. The DNA shown is the 42-base CDR3, in frame from base 1. Reading the germline V gene (reference sequence) gives CDR1 SGHNT and CDR2 YYREEE. A distance of 11 bases separates the germline ends of V and J, which lose 2 bases and 3 bases respectively. This clone has only one observation. Its antigen is still unknown. Base qualities were left out, and no much larger clone turns up one base away. The cohort consisted of 650 to 850 healthy bone marrow donors. All cohort members were sampled while nominally healthy, although unrecorded immune exposures were likely present. The donor was CMV seronegative and was included in the group of 352 seronegative cohort members. A peripheral blood sample was provided by each donor, and peripheral blood mononuclear cells were used for TCR beta sequencing. Genomic DNA was extracted from the blood cell samples with the Qiagen DNeasy Blood Extraction Kit.

Preparation of the library involved the immunoSEQ multiplex PCR assay. A mixture of 60 forward primers for TCR Vbeta segments and 13 reverse primers for TCR Jbeta segments was used in the multiplex PCR. A multiplex PCR assay on genomic DNA amplified the CDR3 region of rearranged TCR beta genes. The Illumina HiSeq System was used to sequence the amplified TCR beta libraries as 87-base-pair reads. The source study handled its data this way. A later analysis tallied around 80 million unique TCR beta chains across the 610 or so repertoires, and approximately 12 million of those chains were shared by two or more donors. A nearest-neighbor algorithm error-corrected the raw reads and collapsed the reads into unique sequences, merging closely related sequences to remove PCR and sequencing errors. CDR3 sequences were aligned to IMGT reference sequences to assign V, D and J gene segments. For a sequence to be retained, at least a six-nucleotide match to both a V gene segment and a J gene segment was required. A rearrangement was called productive if the CDR3 had no stop codons and remained in frame with V and J, and every other rearrangement was called non-productive. CDR3 was defined by IMGT convention, running from the second conserved V-encoded cysteine to the conserved J-encoded phenylalanine. In an earlier analysis of approximately 500 of the donors, sequences lacking an unambiguous match to a single V gene segment were excluded. An earlier analysis of a few hundred of the donors classified V segments as functional when productive rearrangements were above 56.7% and as segregating when the standard deviation between donors was above 5%. A statistical classification framework was developed to diagnose cytomegalovirus status using the catalog of TCR beta chain sequences. A later analysis assigned V and J genes by comparing TCR nucleotide sequences with IMGT/GENE-DB human TR gene sequences. A later analysis assigned CDR3 sequences and most-parsimonious VDJ recombination scenarios with the TCRdist pipeline. In a later analysis, each TCR beta chain was defined by its CDR3 amino acid sequence together with its V-gene family, and reads without a unique V-gene family were excluded. To address suspected cross-contamination and a sequencing artifact, a later analysis removed approximately 590 highly shared, low-generation-probability nucleotide sequences. A later analysis calculated a clonal expansion index for each public chain from normalized within-repertoire ranks of inferred template counts. Generation probabilities in a later analysis came from a VDJ recombination model fitted to out-of-frame rearrangements, and those results were checked against IGoR. A later analysis scored TCR-TCR, TCR-HLA and TCR-CMV co-occurrence with hypergeometric tests, applying a repertoire-size bias correction to TCR pairs. To estimate false discovery rates, a later analysis permuted the HLA or CMV assignments 20 times. In a later analysis, co-occurring TCRs were grouped with DBSCAN, and TCRdist sequence similarity was added when clustering was performed within HLA-allele-positive subsets. Repertoires with fewer than 30,000 or more than 120,000 public chains were left out of co-occurrence clustering, as were five repertoires with anomalous nucleotide sharing. TCRdb stores this immuneACCESS table with in-frame sequences only. Part of the clones is absent; in the studies checked, under half of the shortfall reflects unresolved V genes, and no reason is known for the rest. Clonal size and the V and J genes are those of that table, whereas D and trimming came from the DNA. A total of fewer than 130,000 clones appear in this sample, 70% to 90% of them only once. The ten largest clonotypes hold around 1.9% of the sample.

This sequence originates from a man in his forties or fifties in good health and CMV-seronegative. The V and J genes are TRBV5-4 and TRBJ1-1; a weak D assignment points to TRBD1 (6 bases agree). The sequencing sample was made of PBMCs. The nucleotides are TGTGCCAGCAGCTTACAGGGTTGGCACACTGAAGCTTTCTTT. Protein translation: CASSLQGWHTEAFF.